This TCR beta chain was profiled in a study of blood T cell repertoires in COVID-19. Study summary: COVID-19 samples, acute and convalescent, were from the United States, Italy and Spain. Sources were T cells, B-cell-depleted T cells, or PBMCs; the material itself was cDNA or gDNA.

In the original analysis: Reference gene primer amplification gave nucleated cell count estimates. Assay: immunoSEQ multiplex PCR; the TCRdb copy retains only in-frame clones and omits some. V and J calls and clone size are copied from that table; D and trimming were computed from the DNA. The profile shows about 130,000 clones, about nine tenths of them singletons. This CDR3 has 14 amino acids. Germline CDR1 reads SGDLS; CDR2 reads YYNGEE. This clone has more than one count but fewer than ten. The junction departs from germline at one end; a sequencing error may be responsible. The sample carries other DNA sequences with the same CDR3.

The J gene is TRBJ1-5, the V gene TRBV9; 7 bases are a match to TRBD1. The sequence came from a woman in her 70s with COVID-19, enrolled during active disease. Sequencing used peripheral blood. The CDR3 region has the DNA TGTGCCAGCAGCGTAGGAGGGGGCAACCAGCCCCAGCATTTT. Protein: CASSVGGGNQPQHF.